The 4 T cell receptor beta chains below come from one sample, sequenced in a study of blood T cells in healthy people across ages. A second PCR of roughly 7 to 11 cycles used a sample-barcoded 5' primer and a J-beta primer mix. From the 5' RACE reads, TCRdb called clonotypes with MiXCR, one entry per CDR3 protein. This table has over 500,000 distinct CDR3 sequences, over 40% appearing once. The sequenced sample was blood. The origin of the receptors is a woman aged 80 or over in good health.

The V call is TRBV4-3, the J call TRBJ2-5; 9 bases are a match to TRBD1. The junction had 8 bases not matched to a gene; V was cut back by 1 base and J by 5 bases. Germline V CDR1 and CDR2: LGHNA, YSLEER. The CDR3 is 16 residues long. CDR3 protein: CASSQGDRVGSETQYF. In nucleotides, the CDR3 is TGCGCCAGCAGCCAAGGGGACAGGGTGGGATCGGAGACCCAGTACTTC.

The chain recombines TRBV2 with TRBJ1-1; D unresolved. Trimming removed 10 bases from V and 4 bases from J, with 13 bases in between. CDR1 is SNHLY, CDR2 FYNNEI, per germline. The CDR3 runs 12 residues. The CDR3 sequence is CATGFMSTEAFF. For the CDR3, the DNA is TGTGCCACCGGATTCATGAGCACTGAAGCTTTCTTT.

This chain joins TRBV20-1 and TRBJ1-2, with no clear D. The CDR3 spans 13 residues. V gave up 6 bases and J gave up 0 bases, with 11 bases separating them. Germline-derived CDR1 and CDR2 are DFQATT and SNEGSKA (reference sequence). CDR3 nucleotide sequence: TGCAGTGCCCCTAGGCGGGCTAACTATGGCTACACCTTC. Amino acid sequence: CSAPRRANYGYTF.

Comments on this clonotype: This may come from a read error, since a much larger clone is one base off. The V call is TRBV7-3, the J call TRBJ2-1; maybe TRBD2 (6 bases). In germline, CDR1 is SGHTA, CDR2 FQGTGA. Trimming shortened V by 0 bases and J by 8 bases, and 11 bases separated the two germline ends. This CDR3 region has 14 residues. DNA for the CDR3: TGTGCCAGCAGCTTAACGGCGGGGTACGATGAGCAGTTCTTC. It is translated as CASSLTAGYDEQFF.